This T cell receptor beta chain was identified in a study of CD8+CD57+ T cells in acquired aplastic anemia. Profiling of TCR beta VDJ combinations and CDR3 sequences used genomic DNA as template. TCRdb redid the calling of the reads with MiXCR, one entry per CDR3 protein. The sample shows 160,000 or so distinct CDR3 sequences, approximately 44% of them seen only once. Individuals selected for sequencing had exhibited CD8+CD57+ cell expansion on flow cytometry. As a group, the patients uniformly had severe acquired aplastic anemia. There was no therapy given to any patient before the blood sampling took place. V shed 5 bases and J 4 bases; nucleotides not matched to a gene: 4. The CDR3 is 14 residues long. Germline V gene lookup returns CDR1 MGHDK and CDR2 SYGVNS.

The rearrangement uses TRBV25-1 and TRBJ2-5; 10 positions match TRBD1. The receptor was isolated from a human donor with aplastic anemia. Sequenced: sorted CD4+, CD8+, or CD8+CD57+ T cells (not recorded which) from PBMCs. The CDR3: CASSTGQGRETQYF. In DNA form, the CDR3 reads TGTGCCAGCAGTACGGGACAGGGGAGAGAGACCCAGTACTTC.